The 27 T cell receptor beta chains in this list originate from one sample, sequenced in a study of cytomegalovirus exposure and HLA in healthy donors. PCR amplification relied on 60 Vbeta primers (plus 13 Jbeta primers). This table comes from immunoSEQ multiplex PCR, and its TCRdb copy is limited to in-frame clones, with some not included. The table lists 85,000 to 100,000 clones, 64% of them singletons. Sequencing was carried out using PBMCs. These receptors were obtained from a human donor in good health.

The chain combines TRBV5-1 with TRBJ1-1; a weak D match, TRBD1 (5 bases). V lost 6 bases and J 0 bases, leaving 12 bases between the germline ends. Germline CDR1 is SGHRS and CDR2 is YFSETQ. The length of the CDR3 is 14 residues. The CDR3 is CASNKDRLNTEAFF. The CDR3 DNA is TGCGCCAGCAACAAAGACAGATTGAACACTGAAGCTTTCTTT.

J is TRBJ2-3 and V is TRBV7-2; tentatively, D is TRBD2 (6 bases). The CDR3 runs to 16 residues. The germline V and J ends were trimmed by 6 bases and 2 bases, with 18 bases remaining between them. The germline V gene has CDR1 SGHTA and CDR2 FQGNSA. Written as DNA, the CDR3 is TGTGCCAGCAGGAAACAGGCTAGCGTTTTCACAGATACGCAGTATTTT. Residues: CASRKQASVFTDTQYF. The whole variable domain, remainder taken from reference TRBV7-2 and TRBJ2-3, is GAGVSQSPSNKVTEKGKDVELRCDPISGHTALYWYRQSLGQGLEFLIYFQGNSAPDKSGLPSDRFSAERTGGSVSTLTIQRTQQEDSAVYLCASRKQASVFTDTQYFGPGTRLTVL.

The chain employs TRBV10-3 and TRBJ1-5, with TRBD1 matching 8 bases. The length of the CDR3 is 16 residues. J was trimmed by 3 bases and V by 0 bases; bases with no gene match: 4. CDR1 and CDR2 (germline): ENHRY, SYGVKD. CDR3 coding DNA: TGTGCCATCAGTGAGTCGCAGGGGGCAAACAATCAGCCCCAGCATTTT. It encodes CAISESQGANNQPQHF.

The J gene is TRBJ2-1, the V gene TRBV7-3, with TRBD2 identical over 9 bases. CDR1 SGHTA and CDR2 FQGTGA come from the germline V gene. The CDR3 spans 15 residues. V lost 5 bases to trimming and J lost 7 bases; unmatched junction nucleotides: 9. CDR3: CASSPGTSSANEQFF. The CDR3 DNA reads TGTGCCAGCAGCCCTGGGACTAGCTCTGCTAATGAGCAGTTCTTC.

This chain links TRBV6-5 with TRBJ1-5, with D possibly being TRBD1 (5 bases). There are 14 residues in the CDR3. The germline CDR1 and CDR2 sequences are MNHEY and SVGAGI. V dropped 7 bases and J dropped 0 bases, with 10 bases sitting between them. This CDR3 is CASTNRYSNQPQHF. The DNA for the CDR3 is TGTGCCAGCACAAACAGGTATAGCAATCAGCCCCAGCATTTT.

This rearrangement joins TRBV11-1 to TRBJ1-1, with a possible D match to TRBD1 (5 bases). This CDR3 comprises 13 residues. The germline V gene has CDR1 SGHAT and CDR2 FQDESV (reference sequence). Trimming left V 5 bases short and J 5 bases short, with 12 bases between. The chain's CDR3 is CASSRQGRTEAFF. CDR3 DNA sequence: TGTGCCAGCAGCCGCCAGGGCAGGACTGAAGCTTTCTTT. The whole variable domain, remainder taken from reference TRBV11-1 and TRBJ1-1, is EAEVAQSPRYKITEKSQAVAFWCDPISGHATLYWYRQILGQGPELLVQFQDESVVDDSQLPKDRFSAERLKGVDSTLKIQPAELGDSAMYLCASSRQGRTEAFFGQGTRLTVV.

This clone was seen only a few times. J is TRBJ1-2 and V is TRBV5-4, with TRBD1 matching over 10 bases. V was pared by 0 bases and J by 6 bases, with 8 bases of the junction left unmatched. Germline V gives CDR1 SGHNT, CDR2 YYREEE (reference sequence). The CDR3 sequence is 16 residues long. CDR3 in DNA: TGTGCCAGCAGCTTGGCCGACAGGGGGCTACGGCATGGCTACACCTTC. Its translation: CASSLADRGLRHGYTF.

The chain carries TRBV4-2 and TRBJ2-2; 9 bases agree with TRBD2. CDR3 length: 17 residues. From germline, CDR1 is LGHNA and CDR2 YNFKEQ. The V and J ends lost 3 bases and 3 bases, in that order; junction bases with no gene match: 8. CDR3: CASSQGSGGIHTGELFF. The CDR3, as DNA: TGTGCCAGCAGCCAGGGGAGCGGGGGGATACACACCGGGGAGCTGTTTTTT.

V gene TRBV6-6 combines with J gene TRBJ1-5; D perhaps matches TRBD1 (6 bases). CDR1 is MNHNY and CDR2 is SVGAGI in the germline V gene (reference sequence). There are 16 residues in the CDR3. Trimming stripped 5 bases from V and 0 bases from J, with 14 bases between. CDR3 in DNA: TGTGCCAGCAGTGCCGGGAAGGGACATAGCAATCAGCCCCAGCATTTT. Translating gives CASSAGKGHSNQPQHF.

The chain links TRBV2 to TRBJ2-5; 9 nucleotides line up with TRBD2. V gave up 4 bases and J gave up 2 bases; unmatched junction bases: 8. CDR1 SNHLY and CDR2 FYNNEI come from the germline V gene. The CDR3 loop spans 16 amino acids. The CDR3 DNA reads as TGTGCCAGCAGTGGGGGGAGCGGGGGGAGACAAGAGACCCAGTACTTC. Its protein product is CASSGGSGGRQETQYF.

The chain carries TRBV11-3 and TRBJ1-5, with 9 bases lining up with TRBD1. Germline V CDR1 and CDR2: SGHNT, YENEEA. V lost 3 bases to trimming and J lost 7 bases; unmatched junction nucleotides: 7. This CDR3 comprises 15 residues. The CDR3 loop reads CASSLDRGFWQPQHF. CDR3 coding DNA: TGTGCCAGCAGCTTGGACAGGGGTTTCTGGCAGCCCCAGCATTTT.

The chain combines TRBV7-3 with TRBJ2-3, with D possibly being TRBD1 (6 bases). V gave up 5 bases and J gave up 4 bases, with 25 bases separating them. This CDR3 has 18 residues. The V gene's germline CDR1 is SGHTA and CDR2 FQGTGA. CDR3 sequence: CASSEGGLLAKESDTQYF. In DNA form, the CDR3 reads TGTGCCAGCAGCGAAGGGGGTTTGCTAGCCAAAGAATCAGATACGCAGTATTTT.

The DNA for the CDR3 is TGTGCCAGCAGCCAAGACAGGGGCGCCTACAATGAGCAGTTCTTC. This sequence encodes CASSQDRGAYNEQFF. The V call is TRBV14, the J call TRBJ2-1; D possibly corresponds to TRBD1 (6 bases). Germline CDR1 reads SGHDN; CDR2 reads FVKESK. Trimming pared 0 bases from V and 2 bases from J, leaving 8 bases between. The CDR3 has 15 residues.

This clone was detected only a few times. The rearrangement links TRBV7-3 to TRBJ2-7, with 7 bases identical to TRBD2. V shed 9 bases, J shed 3 bases, and the junction held 11 bases outside the gene matches. Germline CDR1 is SGHTA and CDR2 is FQGTGA. The length of the CDR3 is 14 residues. The CDR3 loop is CARGEGTVNYEQYF. In DNA, the CDR3 is TGTGCCAGGGGGGAGGGGACGGTAAACTACGAGCAGTACTTC. The full variable domain, with the rest looked up from reference TRBV7-3 and TRBJ2-7, is GAGVSQTPSNKVTEKGKYVELRCDPISGHTALYWYRQSLGQGPEFLIYFQGTGAADDSGLPNDRFFAVRPEGSVSTLKIQRTERGDSAVYLCARGEGTVNYEQYFGPGTRLTVT.

This chain uses TRBV7-8 with TRBJ1-3, with a weak D call TRBD1 (5 bases). V was cut by 5 bases and J by 8 bases, with 13 bases left in between. The length of the CDR3 is 13 residues. Germline V gene lookup returns CDR1 SGHVS and CDR2 FQNEAQ. The CDR3 region is CASSEGGVDTIYF. Here the CDR3 DNA reads TGTGCCAGCAGCGAGGGAGGGGTTGACACCATATATTTT.

The chain links TRBV25-1 to TRBJ2-5; D is perhaps TRBD2 (6 bases). Germline V gene data show CDR1 as MGHDK and CDR2 as SYGVNS. Trimming removed 2 bases at V and 5 bases at J, with 21 bases between. The CDR3 consists of 17 residues. In DNA form, the CDR3 reads TGTGCCAGCAGTGAAGACCTGGGTACGCCAGGAGGGGAGACCCAGTACTTC. Protein: CASSEDLGTPGGETQYF.

The V call is TRBV7-2, the J call TRBJ1-2; 7 bases agree with TRBD1. This CDR3 spans 13 amino acids. The germline V gene encodes CDR1 SGHTA and CDR2 FQGNSA. V gave up 4 bases and J gave up 8 bases; unmatched junction bases: 7. CDR3 in amino acids: CASSSDREAGYTF. In nucleotides, the CDR3 is TGTGCCAGCAGCTCAGACAGGGAAGCGGGCTACACCTTC.

The chain has TRBV7-9 and TRBJ2-3; no reliable D call. The V gene's germline CDR1 is SEHNR and CDR2 FQNEAQ (reference sequence). Trimming left V 0 bases short and J 6 bases short, with 7 bases between. This CDR3 spans 13 amino acids. CDR3 residues: CASSLAIGDTQYF. DNA for the CDR3: TGTGCCAGCAGCTTAGCGATCGGGGATACGCAGTATTTT.

Details on this clone: Other DNA variants within this sample encode the same CDR3. The V gene is TRBV18, the J gene TRBJ1-2, with D possibly matching TRBD1 (5 bases). Germline V gene data show CDR1 as KGHSH and CDR2 as LQKENI. The V and J ends lost 11 bases and 6 bases respectively, with 25 bases between them. The CDR3 consists of 15 residues. Written as DNA, the CDR3 is TGTGCCCAGCGGGCCACTCAAACCAGAGGGGATGGCTACACCTTC. It is translated as CAQRATQTRGDGYTF. The variable domain in full, completed from reference TRBV18 and TRBJ1-2, reads NAGVMQNPRHLVRRRGQEARLRCSPMKGHSHVYWYRQLPEEGLKFMVYLQKENIIDESGMPKERFSAEFPKEGPSILRIQQVVRGDSAAYFCAQRATQTRGDGYTFGSGTRLTVV.

The rearrangement uses TRBV9 and TRBJ2-7; 10 bases fit TRBD2. With 4 bases clipped from V and 3 bases from J, the junction kept 7 bases outside the gene matches. The CDR3 runs 15 residues. Germline CDR1 reads SGDLS; CDR2 reads YYNGEE. CDR3 sequence (DNA): TGTGCCAGCAGCCTAAGCGGGGGGGCCTTCTACGAGCAGTACTTC. This translates into CASSLSGGAFYEQYF. The full variable domain, its missing parts supplied by reference TRBV9 and TRBJ2-7, is DSGVTQTPKHLITATGQRVTLRCSPRSGDLSVYWYQQSLDQGLQFLIQYYNGEERAKGNILERFSAQQFPDLHSELNLSSLELGDSALYFCASSLSGGAFYEQYFGPGTRLTVT.

This clone showed up just once. The V and J genes are TRBV7-9 and TRBJ2-1; weak D call: TRBD2 (5 bases). Trimming took 2 bases from V and 11 from J, leaving 13 bases between them. The CDR3 extends over 13 amino acids. Germline lookup yields CDR1 SEHNR and CDR2 FQNEAQ (reference sequence). CDR3: CASSLLRGPQQFF. DNA of the CDR3: TGTGCCAGCAGCTTACTCCGAGGGCCTCAGCAGTTCTTC.

This clone showed up just a few times. This CDR3 is CASRYVDRGTEAFF. For the CDR3, the DNA is TGTGCCAGTAGGTATGTCGACAGGGGCACTGAAGCTTTCTTT. This sequence joins TRBV19 and TRBJ1-1, with 8 bases identical to TRBD1. Trimming took 6 bases from V and 4 from J; bases not matched to a gene: 7. CDR3 length equals 14 residues. CDR1 is LNHDA and CDR2 is SQIVND in the germline V gene (reference sequence).

V is TRBV7-2 and J is TRBJ1-2; D gene uncertain. The germline gives CDR1 SGHTA, CDR2 FQGNSA. The CDR3 length is 13 residues. V was shortened by 3 bases and J by 8 bases, with 13 bases between the two germline ends. CDR3 bases: TGTGCCAGCAGCTTTAGACTGCTGGAGGGCTACACCTTC. This gives the protein CASSFRLLEGYTF.

The rearrangement uses TRBV6-5 and TRBJ2-3; D gene unclear. The CDR3 length is 14 residues. Trimming removed 5 bases at V and 6 bases at J, with 15 bases between. CDR1 is MNHEY and CDR2 is SVGAGI in the germline V gene. CDR3 nucleotide sequence: TGTGCCAGCAGTAAACAGTATCATGGGGATACGCAGTATTTT. Its translation: CASSKQYHGDTQYF.

The CDR3 is CASNMEQGAGETQYF. CDR3 nucleotides: TGTGCCAGCAATATGGAACAGGGGGCGGGAGAGACCCAGTACTTC. This rearrangement joins TRBV6-1 to TRBJ2-5; 9 bases line up with TRBD1. Unmatched junction bases numbered 10, after V lost 7 bases and J lost 4 bases. Germline V CDR1 and CDR2: MNHNS, SASEGT. This CDR3 region has 15 residues.

The rearrangement links TRBV7-9 to TRBJ1-1, with 8 bases identical to TRBD1. Trimming at V came to 4 bases and at J to 4 bases, leaving 8 bases not matched to a gene. The V gene's germline CDR1 is SEHNR and CDR2 FQNEAQ (reference sequence). The CDR3 contains 15 residues. The DNA of the CDR3 is TGTGCCAGCAGCTCCCGGACAGGGAGGTCCACTGAAGCTTTCTTT. This gives the protein CASSSRTGRSTEAFF.

This clone has only one observation. One junction end disagrees with the germline gene, perhaps due to a read error. V is TRBV4-1 and J is TRBJ2-7; 8 positions agree with TRBD1. Germline CDR1 MGHRA, CDR2 YSYEKL. CDR3 length: 14 residues. The CDR3, as DNA: TGCGCCAGCAGCAAAGACAGGGGCAACTACGAGCAGTACTTC. It is translated as CASSKDRGNYEQYF.